The 5 T cell receptor beta chains in this list originate from one sample, sequenced in a study of CD8+ T cells in alopecia areata. Sequencing templates came from extracted RNA that was reverse transcribed into cDNA. Only in-frame clones appear in the TCRdb table, and some are missing; sequencing was by immunoSEQ multiplex PCR. The sample gives 100,000 to 150,000 clones, 50% to 60% of which show up once; 4.5% is in the top ten. This specimen consisted of CD4+ T cells sorted from blood, obtained at week 0. The receptors were gathered from a human donor with alopecia areata.

The rearrangement joins TRBV19 to TRBJ1-5, with a tentative D call TRBD1 (5 bases). The V gene's germline CDR1 is LNHDA and CDR2 SQIVND (reference sequence). The CDR3 totals 15 residues. Trimming took off 5 bases at V and 2 bases at J, with 13 bases between the two ends. The CDR3: CASSSQGSGNQPQHF. In nucleotides, the CDR3 is TGTGCCAGTAGTTCCCAGGGATCGGGCAATCAGCCCCAGCATTTT.

This sequence joins TRBV2 and TRBJ2-2, with TRBD1 matching 7 bases. The J segment lost 0 bases and the V segment lost 4 bases, leaving 11 bases of the junction unmatched. The length of the CDR3 is 18 residues. The germline V gene has CDR1 SNHLY and CDR2 FYNNEI. CDR3 sequence: CASSGNRQGPPNTGELFF. In DNA, the CDR3 is TGTGCCAGCAGTGGGAATAGACAGGGCCCCCCGAACACCGGGGAGCTGTTTTTT.

The DNA for the CDR3 is TGTGCCAGCAGGAGCCTTGACAAGGTCAATGAGCAGTTCTTC. Protein: CASRSLDKVNEQFF. The chain uses TRBV6-5 and TRBJ2-1; D gene ambiguous. The germline gives CDR1 MNHEY, CDR2 SVGAGI. This CDR3 comprises 14 residues. V was clipped by 6 bases and J by 6 bases, with 15 bases between them.

The CDR3 DNA follows: TGTGCCAGCAGGGAGGCAGGGGCAAACATTCAGTACTTC. Amino acids: CASREAGANIQYF. The rearrangement joins TRBV25-1 to TRBJ2-4; weak D call: TRBD1 (6 bases). Germline-derived CDR1 and CDR2 are MGHDK and SYGVNS. The CDR3 covers 13 residues. Trimming pared 6 bases from V and 6 bases from J, leaving 12 bases between.

This chain joins TRBV19 and TRBJ2-3; 9 bases fit TRBD1. Germline CDR1 and CDR2: LNHDA and SQIVND (reference sequence). The CDR3 contains 14 residues. V shed 5 bases, J shed 8 bases, and the junction held 8 bases outside the gene matches. This CDR3 is CASSEQGASGTQYF. The CDR3 bases are TGTGCCAGTAGTGAACAGGGGGCAAGTGGTACGCAGTATTTT.